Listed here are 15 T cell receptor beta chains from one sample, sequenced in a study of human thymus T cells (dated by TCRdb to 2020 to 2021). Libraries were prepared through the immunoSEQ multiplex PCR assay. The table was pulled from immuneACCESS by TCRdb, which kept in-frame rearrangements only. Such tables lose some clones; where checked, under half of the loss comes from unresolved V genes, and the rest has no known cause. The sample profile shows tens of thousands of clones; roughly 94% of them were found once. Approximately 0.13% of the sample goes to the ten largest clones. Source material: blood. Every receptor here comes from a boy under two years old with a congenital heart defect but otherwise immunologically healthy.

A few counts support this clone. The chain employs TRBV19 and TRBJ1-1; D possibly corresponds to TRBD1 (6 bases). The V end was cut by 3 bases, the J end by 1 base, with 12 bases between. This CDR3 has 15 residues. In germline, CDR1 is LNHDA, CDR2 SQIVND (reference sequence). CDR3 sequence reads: CASSIGRGKNTEAFF. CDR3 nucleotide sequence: TGTGCCAGTAGTATCGGGAGGGGGAAGAACACTGAAGCTTTCTTT.

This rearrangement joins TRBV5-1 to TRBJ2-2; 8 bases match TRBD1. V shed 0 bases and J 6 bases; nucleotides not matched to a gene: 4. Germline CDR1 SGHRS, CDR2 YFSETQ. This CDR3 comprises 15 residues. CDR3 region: CASSLGDRKAGELFF. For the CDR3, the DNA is TGCGCCAGCAGCTTGGGGGACAGGAAAGCCGGGGAGCTGTTTTTT.

CDR3 in amino acids: CASSQDLHGYTF. The CDR3 nucleotides are TGCGCCAGCAGCCAAGATCTTCATGGCTACACCTTC. The gene calls are TRBV4-1 and TRBJ1-2; D is ambiguous. Trimming left V 0 bases short and J 6 bases short, with 5 bases between. Germline lookup yields CDR1 MGHRA and CDR2 YSYEKL. The CDR3 length is 12 residues.

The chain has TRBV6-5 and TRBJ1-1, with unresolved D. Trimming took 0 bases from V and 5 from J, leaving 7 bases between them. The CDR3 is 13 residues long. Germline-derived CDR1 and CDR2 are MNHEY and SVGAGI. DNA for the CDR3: TGTGCCAGCAGTTACTCAGCGGGGACTGAAGCTTTCTTT. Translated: CASSYSAGTEAFF.

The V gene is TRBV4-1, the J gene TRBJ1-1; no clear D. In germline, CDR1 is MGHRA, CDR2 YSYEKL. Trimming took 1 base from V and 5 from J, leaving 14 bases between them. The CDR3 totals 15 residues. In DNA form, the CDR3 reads TGCGCCAGCAGCCAAGTCCAGACACGGGATACTGAAGCTTTCTTT. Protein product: CASSQVQTRDTEAFF.

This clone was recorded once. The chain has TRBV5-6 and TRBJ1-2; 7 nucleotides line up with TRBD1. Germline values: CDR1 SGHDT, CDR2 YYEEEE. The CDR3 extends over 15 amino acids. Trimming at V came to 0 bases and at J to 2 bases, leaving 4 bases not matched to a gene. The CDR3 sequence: CASSLEGGANYGYTF. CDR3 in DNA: TGTGCCAGCAGCTTGGAAGGGGGCGCGAACTATGGCTACACCTTC.

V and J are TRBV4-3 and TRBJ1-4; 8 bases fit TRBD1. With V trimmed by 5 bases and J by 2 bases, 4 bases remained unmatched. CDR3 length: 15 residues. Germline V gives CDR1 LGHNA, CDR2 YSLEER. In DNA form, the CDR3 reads TGCGCCAGCAGCTCCCAGGGGGCGACTAATGAAAAACTGTTTTTT. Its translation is CASSSQGATNEKLFF.

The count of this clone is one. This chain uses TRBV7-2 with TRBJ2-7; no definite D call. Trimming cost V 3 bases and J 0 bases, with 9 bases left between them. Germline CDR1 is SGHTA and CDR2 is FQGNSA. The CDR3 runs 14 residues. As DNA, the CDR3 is TGTGCCAGCAGCTTTTACGGCGGCTCCTACGAGCAGTACTTC. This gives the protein CASSFYGGSYEQYF.

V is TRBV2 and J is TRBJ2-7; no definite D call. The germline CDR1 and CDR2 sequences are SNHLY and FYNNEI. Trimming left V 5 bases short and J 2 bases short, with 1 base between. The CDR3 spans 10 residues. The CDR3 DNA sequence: TGTGCCAGCAGTACCTACGAGCAGTACTTC. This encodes CASSTYEQYF.

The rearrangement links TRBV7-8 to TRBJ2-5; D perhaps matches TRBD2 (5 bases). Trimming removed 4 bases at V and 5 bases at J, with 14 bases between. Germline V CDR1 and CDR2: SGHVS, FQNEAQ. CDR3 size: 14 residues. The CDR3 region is CASSSRTLAETQYF. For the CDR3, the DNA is TGTGCCAGCAGCTCGAGGACCCTAGCCGAGACCCAGTACTTC.

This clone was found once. The CDR3 loop is CASSLVGTSAYNEQFF. The DNA for the CDR3 is TGCGCCAGCAGCTTGGTAGGGACTAGCGCATACAATGAGCAGTTCTTC. The V and J genes are TRBV5-1 and TRBJ2-1, with TRBD2 matching over 10 bases. After removal of 0 bases from V and 4 bases from J, the junction contained 4 bases not matched to a gene. The germline V gene has CDR1 SGHRS and CDR2 YFSETQ. CDR3 length: 16 residues.

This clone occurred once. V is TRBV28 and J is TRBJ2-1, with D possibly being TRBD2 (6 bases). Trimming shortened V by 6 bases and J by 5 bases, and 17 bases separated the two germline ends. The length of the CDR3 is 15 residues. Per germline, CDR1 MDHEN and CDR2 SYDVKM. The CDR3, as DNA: TGTGCCAGCAGCCAACGGGGCGGGGCCCACAATGAGCAGTTCTTC. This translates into CASSQRGGAHNEQFF.

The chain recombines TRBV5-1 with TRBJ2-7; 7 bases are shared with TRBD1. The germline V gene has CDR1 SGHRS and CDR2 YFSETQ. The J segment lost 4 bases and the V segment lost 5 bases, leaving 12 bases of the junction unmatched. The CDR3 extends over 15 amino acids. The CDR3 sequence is CASSPSRQGPYEQYF. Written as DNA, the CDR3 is TGCGCCAGCAGTCCCTCCCGACAGGGCCCTTACGAGCAGTACTTC.

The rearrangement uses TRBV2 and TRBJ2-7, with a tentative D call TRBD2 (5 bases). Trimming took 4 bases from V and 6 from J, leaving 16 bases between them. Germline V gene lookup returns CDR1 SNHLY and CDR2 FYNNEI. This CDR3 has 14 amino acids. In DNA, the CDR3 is TGTGCCAGCAGTGTAGTGGAGGATTGGGGCGAGCAGTACTTC. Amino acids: CASSVVEDWGEQYF.

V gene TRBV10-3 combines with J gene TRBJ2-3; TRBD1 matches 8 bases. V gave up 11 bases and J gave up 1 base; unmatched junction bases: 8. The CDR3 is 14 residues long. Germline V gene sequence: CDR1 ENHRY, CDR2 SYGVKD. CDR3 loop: CALRPGQGTDTQYF. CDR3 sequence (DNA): TGTGCCCTCCGACCGGGACAGGGCACAGATACGCAGTATTTT.